These 18 T cell receptor beta chains originate from one sample sequenced in a study of T-cell reconstitution after alpha-beta-depleted transplantation in children. Unique molecular identifiers were incorporated during preparation of the TCRbeta library. TCRdb processed the PCR reads anew with MiXCR; each CDR3 protein has one entry. The sample comprises 490,000 or so distinct CDR3 sequences, around 13% of which are singletons, and around 5.8% rests with the top ten. The sequences come from PBMCs from the stem cell graft donor, collected from the stem cell graft. The receptors come from a human donor who donated a stem cell graft to a child with combined immunodeficiency.

The gene calls are TRBV19 and TRBJ2-2; 13 bases are shared with TRBD2. V shed 5 bases and J 3 bases; nucleotides not matched to a gene: 9. Germline CDR1 LNHDA, CDR2 SQIVND (reference sequence). The length of the CDR3 is 18 residues. CDR3 coding DNA: TGTGCCAGTAGTGTCCCACTAGCGGGAGGGCCCGACACCGGGGAGCTGTTTTTT. Protein sequence: CASSVPLAGGPDTGELFF. The full variable domain, its missing parts supplied by reference TRBV19 and TRBJ2-2, is DGGITQSPKYLFRKEGQNVTLSCEQNLNHDAMYWYRQDPGQGLRLIYYSQIVNDFQKGDIAEGYSVSREKKESFPLTVTSAQKNPTAFYLCASSVPLAGGPDTGELFFGEGSRLTVL.

Many counts were recorded for this clonotype. For the CDR3, the DNA is TGTGCCAGCAGCCTTGCGTTGGGCGATACGCAGTATTTT. Protein sequence: CASSLALGDTQYF. This chain joins TRBV6-2 or TRBV6-3 and TRBJ2-3, with D unclear. Trimming stripped 6 bases from V and 6 bases from J, with 13 bases between. The CDR3 is made up of 13 amino acids. Germline V gene sequence: CDR1 MNHEY, CDR2 SVGEGT.

The chain combines TRBV6-2 or TRBV6-3 with TRBJ1-1; weak D call: TRBD1 (5 bases). The germline V gene has CDR1 MNHEY and CDR2 SVGEGT. The V end was cut by 4 bases, the J end by 5 bases, with 20 bases between. The CDR3 sequence is 16 residues long. CDR3 sequence: CASSLEAGPRGTEAFF. The CDR3 DNA reads as TGTGCCAGCAGTTTGGAGGCAGGCCCTCGGGGGACTGAAGCTTTCTTT.

The chain has TRBV12-3 or TRBV12-4 and TRBJ1-1; D unclear. Trimming took 5 bases from V and 5 from J, leaving 12 bases between them. The CDR3 has 13 residues. For the CDR3, the DNA is TGTGCCAGCAGTCCGTTGCTGGGAACTGAAGCTTTCTTT. Protein product: CASSPLLGTEAFF.

The chain links TRBV12-3 or TRBV12-4 to TRBJ2-5, with TRBD2 matching over 7 bases. J lost 1 base, V lost 2 bases, and 7 bases had no gene match. The CDR3 totals 16 residues. The CDR3 bases are TGTGCCAGCAGTTTATATGGGAGGGGACGCCAAGAGACCCAGTACTTC. It is translated as CASSLYGRGRQETQYF.

This clonotype came up a few times. CDR3 in DNA: TGTGCCAGCAGGAAAGGACAGGGGAACGAGCAGTACTTC. This translates into CASRKGQGNEQYF. The chain joins TRBV7-2 to TRBJ2-7, with TRBD1 matching over 9 bases. From germline, CDR1 is SGHTA and CDR2 FQGNSA. Losses at the gene ends were 6 bases for V and 5 bases for J; bases not matched to a gene: 5. This CDR3 has 13 residues.

V gene TRBV18 combines with J gene TRBJ2-1, with a possible D match to TRBD2 (6 bases). V dropped 3 bases and J dropped 7 bases, with 16 bases sitting between them. The length of the CDR3 is 15 residues. The germline V gene encodes CDR1 KGHSH and CDR2 LQKENI. The DNA of the CDR3 is TGTGCCAGCTCACCTGTCGGGAGAGGGGAGAATGAGCAGTTCTTC. Translating gives CASSPVGRGENEQFF.

This clonotype was counted many times. The J gene is TRBJ2-3, the V gene TRBV20-1; 9 positions match TRBD2. Per germline, CDR1 DFQATT and CDR2 SNEGSKA (reference sequence). The trim removed 3 bases at V and 6 bases at J, leaving 7 bases unmatched. This CDR3 has 14 amino acids. CDR3 amino acids: CSARVAGVVDTQYF. CDR3 DNA: TGCAGTGCTAGGGTAGCGGGGGTTGTGGATACGCAGTATTTT.

This clonotype occurred a few times. The chain employs TRBV9 and TRBJ2-3; 7 nucleotides line up with TRBD2. Germline-derived CDR1 and CDR2 are SGDLS and YYNGEE. With 3 bases clipped from V and 5 bases from J, the junction kept 3 bases outside the gene matches. The CDR3 has 13 residues. This CDR3 is CASSDGLGDTQYF. CDR3 nucleotides: TGTGCCAGCAGCGACGGACTAGGAGATACGCAGTATTTT. The full variable domain, with the rest looked up from reference TRBV9 and TRBJ2-3, is DSGVTQTPKHLITATGQRVTLRCSPRSGDLSVYWYQQSLDQGLQFLIQYYNGEERAKGNILERFSAQQFPDLHSELNLSSLELGDSALYFCASSDGLGDTQYFGPGTRLTVL.

The rearrangement joins TRBV5-5 to TRBJ1-5; D is unclear. CDR1 and CDR2 from the germline V gene are SGHKS and YYEKEE (reference sequence). The CDR3 is 14 amino acids. The germline V and J ends were trimmed by 1 base and 3 bases, with 8 bases remaining between them. The CDR3 DNA sequence: TGTGCCAGCAGCTTGTGGGCTATCAATCAGCCCCAGCATTTT. Translated, it gives CASSLWAINQPQHF.

This clonotype was observed at least ten times. This chain links TRBV12-3 or TRBV12-4 with TRBJ2-3, with D possibly called TRBD1 or TRBD2 (5 bases each). Trimming pared 3 bases from V and 0 bases from J, leaving 16 bases between. The CDR3 loop spans 17 amino acids. The CDR3 spells CASSLTLGTGSTDTQYF. CDR3 in DNA: TGTGCCAGCAGTTTGACCCTCGGGACGGGAAGCACAGATACGCAGTATTTT.

In this sample, this clonotype turned up a few times. V and J are TRBV15 and TRBJ2-7, with D possibly being TRBD2 (5 bases). The V end lost 5 bases, the J end lost 0 bases, and 8 bases lay between the germline ends. This CDR3 contains 13 residues. Germline V lookup: CDR1 LNHNV, CDR2 YYDKDF (reference sequence). Here the CDR3 reads CATSGLNSYEQYF. CDR3 sequence (DNA): TGTGCCACCAGCGGACTGAACTCCTACGAGCAGTACTTC.

Details on this clonotype: A much larger clone lies a single base off, so this may be a read error. J is TRBJ2-1 and V is TRBV11-1; D call uncertain. Looked up from germline, CDR1 is SGHAT and CDR2 is FQDESV (reference sequence). This CDR3 spans 12 amino acids. CDR3 bases: TGTGCCAGCAGCTACTCCAACAATGAGCAGTTCTTC. Its translation is CASSYSNNEQFF.

This clonotype was seen ten or more times. This chain uses TRBV29-1 with TRBJ2-1, with 9 positions matching TRBD1. The CDR3 has 12 amino acids. Unmatched junction bases numbered 6, after V lost 6 bases and J lost 9 bases. The V gene's germline CDR1 is SQVTM and CDR2 ANQGSEA. Here the CDR3 reads CSVPKTGGEQFF. Written as DNA, the CDR3 is TGCAGCGTCCCCAAGACAGGGGGTGAGCAGTTCTTC.

This clonotype has a handful of counts. The CDR3 DNA reads as TGTGCCAGCAGCCTCCGGGACAGGGGGCTTGGTAGGTACGAGCAGTACTTC. Translating gives CASSLRDRGLGRYEQYF. The rearrangement uses TRBV7-2 and TRBJ2-7; TRBD1 agrees at 12 bases. Germline V lookup: CDR1 SGHTA, CDR2 FQGNSA. The CDR3 covers 17 residues. V lost 5 bases to trimming and J lost 4 bases; unmatched junction nucleotides: 12.

In its sample, this clonotype was seen a few times. The rearrangement joins TRBV4-3 to TRBJ2-5, with 8 positions matching TRBD1. This CDR3 contains 14 residues. The junction had 6 bases not matched to a gene; V was cut back by 5 bases and J by 4 bases. Germline V CDR1 and CDR2: LGHNA, YSLEER. The CDR3 coding sequence is TGCGCCAGCAGCTGGACAGGGCGAGGAGAGACCCAGTACTTC. Translating it yields CASSWTGRGETQYF.

The chain carries TRBV12-3 or TRBV12-4 and TRBJ2-7; possible D gene TRBD1, 5 bases. V shed 5 bases and J shed 0 bases, with 8 bases lying between them. This CDR3 comprises 13 residues. Written as DNA, the CDR3 is TGTGCCAGCAGTAAGGACAACTCCTACGAGCAGTACTTC. This gives the protein CASSKDNSYEQYF.

The rearrangement joins TRBV25-1 to TRBJ1-4, with TRBD1 matching 7 bases. This CDR3 has 13 residues. In germline, CDR1 is MGHDK, CDR2 SYGVNS. V shed 3 bases, J shed 14 bases, and the junction held 9 bases outside the gene matches. CDR3 coding DNA: TGTGCCAGCAGTGACCCAGGGGGGGTGTTCCTGTTTTTT. This encodes CASSDPGGVFLFF.